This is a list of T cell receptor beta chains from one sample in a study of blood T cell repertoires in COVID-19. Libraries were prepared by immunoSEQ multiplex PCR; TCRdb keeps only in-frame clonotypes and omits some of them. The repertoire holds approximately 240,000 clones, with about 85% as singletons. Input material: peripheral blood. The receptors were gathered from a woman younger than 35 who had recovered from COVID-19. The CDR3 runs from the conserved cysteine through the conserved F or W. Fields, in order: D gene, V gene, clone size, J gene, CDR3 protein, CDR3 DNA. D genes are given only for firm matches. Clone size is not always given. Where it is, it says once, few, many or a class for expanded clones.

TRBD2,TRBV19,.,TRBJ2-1,CASSIGTSGYNEQFF,TGTGCCAGTAGTATCGGGACTAGCGGATACAATGAGCAGTTCTTC
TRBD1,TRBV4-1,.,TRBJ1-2,CASSQSREQTGYRGYTF,TGCGCCAGCAGCCAATCCAGGGAACAGACAGGGTATAGAGGCTACACCTTC
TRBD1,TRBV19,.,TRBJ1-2,CASTSKGTGGEGYTF,TGTGCCAGTACCTCGAAAGGGACAGGGGGGGAGGGCTACACCTTC
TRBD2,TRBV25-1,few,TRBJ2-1,CASSDGTRGEKQFF,TGTGCCAGCAGTGACGGGACTAGGGGGGAGAAGCAGTTCTTC
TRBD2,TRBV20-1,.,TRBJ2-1,CSASSSGRIRQFF,TGCAGTGCTAGTTCTAGCGGGAGAATAAGGCAGTTCTTC
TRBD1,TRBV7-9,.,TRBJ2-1,CASSLAPQTGHNEQFF,TGTGCCAGCAGCTTAGCCCCCCAGACAGGGCACAATGAGCAGTTCTTC
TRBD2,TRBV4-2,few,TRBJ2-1,CASSQAWEGTHDNEQFF,TGTGCCAGCAGCCAGGCTTGGGAGGGCACCCACGACAATGAGCAGTTCTTC
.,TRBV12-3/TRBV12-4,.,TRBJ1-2,CASSTGLPFGYTF,TGTGCCAGCAGTACAGGCCTGCCGTTTGGCTACACCTTC
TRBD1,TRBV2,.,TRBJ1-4,CASKPGQGSEKLFF,TGTGCCAGCAAGCCGGGACAGGGGAGTGAAAAACTGTTTTTT
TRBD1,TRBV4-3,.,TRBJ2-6,CASSPGQGVANVLTF,TGCGCCAGCAGTCCCGGACAGGGGGTCGCCAACGTCCTGACTTTC
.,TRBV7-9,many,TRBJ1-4,CASTFSEEKLFF,TGTGCCAGCACCTTTAGTGAGGAAAAACTGTTTTTT
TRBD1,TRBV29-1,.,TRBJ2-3,CSVVTGERRNTQYF,TGCAGCGTAGTGACAGGGGAAAGGAGAAATACGCAGTATTTT
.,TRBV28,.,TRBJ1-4,CASSFQDNEKLFF,TGTGCCAGCAGTTTCCAGGATAATGAAAAACTGTTTTTT
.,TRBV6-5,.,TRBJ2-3,CASGPGTPVLDTQYF,TGTGCCAGCGGCCCCGGGACTCCGGTTTTGGATACGCAGTATTTT
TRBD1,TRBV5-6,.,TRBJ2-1,CASSLTRRGQVALNEQFF,TGTGCCAGCAGCTTGACTCGCAGGGGGCAAGTAGCCCTCAATGAGCAGTTCTTC
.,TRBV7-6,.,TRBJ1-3,CASSFAGDSGNTIYF,TGTGCCAGCAGCTTCGCAGGCGACTCTGGAAACACCATATATTTT
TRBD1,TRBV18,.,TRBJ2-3,CASVKGGPADTQYF,TGTGCCAGCGTCAAAGGGGGCCCAGCAGATACGCAGTATTTT
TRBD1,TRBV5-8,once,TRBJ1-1,CASSFRGTGAFF,TGTGCCAGCAGCTTTCGGGGGACAGGTGCTTTCTTT
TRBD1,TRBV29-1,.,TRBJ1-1,CSVVEGAEAFF,TGCAGCGTTGTGGAGGGGGCCGAAGCTTTCTTT
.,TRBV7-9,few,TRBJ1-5,CASSYPRDTGNQPQHF,TGTGCCAGCAGCTATCCCCGGGACACTGGCAATCAGCCCCAGCATTTT
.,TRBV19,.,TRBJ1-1,CASSMETRNTEAFF,TGTGCCAGTAGTATGGAGACTCGGAACACTGAAGCTTTCTTT
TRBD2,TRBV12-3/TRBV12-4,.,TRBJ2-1,CASSFGGSNEQFF,TGTGCCAGCAGTTTTGGCGGGAGCAATGAGCAGTTCTTC
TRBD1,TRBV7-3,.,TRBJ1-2,CASSLGTAYGYTF,TGTGCCAGCAGCTTAGGGACAGCCTATGGCTACACCTTC
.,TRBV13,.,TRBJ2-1,CASSPGLAYNEQFF,TGTGCCAGCAGCCCCGGGTTGGCCTACAATGAGCAGTTCTTC
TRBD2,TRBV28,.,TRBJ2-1,CASLERSGIRSYNEQFF,TGTGCCAGCCTTGAGAGGAGCGGGATTCGTTCCTACAATGAGCAGTTCTTC
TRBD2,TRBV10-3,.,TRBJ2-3,CATVLQAGYTDTQYF,TGTGCCACAGTTCTTCAAGCGGGGTACACAGATACGCAGTATTTT
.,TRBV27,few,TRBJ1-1,CASSLILPFNSEAFF,TGTGCCAGCAGTTTGATTCTACCGTTCAACAGTGAAGCTTTCTTT
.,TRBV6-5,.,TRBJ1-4,CASRRGGVDEKLFF,TGTGCCAGCAGGAGAGGGGGGGTCGATGAAAAACTGTTTTTT
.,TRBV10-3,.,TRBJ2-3,CAISDKARGRSDTQYF,TGTGCCATCAGTGATAAGGCAAGAGGGAGGTCAGATACGCAGTATTTT
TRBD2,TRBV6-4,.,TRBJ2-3,CASSDEVGTITDTQYF,TGTGCCAGCAGTGACGAGGTTGGGACTATAACAGATACGCAGTATTTT
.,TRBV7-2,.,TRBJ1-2,CASSLATGYGYTF,TGTGCCAGCAGCTTAGCAACAGGCTATGGCTACACCTTC
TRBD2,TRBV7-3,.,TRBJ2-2,CASSPGLAGGPDTGELFF,TGTGCCAGCAGCCCAGGACTAGCGGGAGGGCCGGACACCGGGGAGCTGTTTTTT
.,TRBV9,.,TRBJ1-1,CASSRQENMNTEAFF,TGTGCCAGCAGCCGACAGGAGAACATGAACACTGAAGCTTTCTTT
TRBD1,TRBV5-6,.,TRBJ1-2,CASSSQGGYGYTF,TGTGCCAGCAGCTCACAGGGGGGGTATGGCTACACCTTC
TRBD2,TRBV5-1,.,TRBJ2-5,CASSWNPSGRQETQYF,TGCGCCAGCAGCTGGAACCCTAGCGGGAGGCAAGAGACCCAGTACTTC
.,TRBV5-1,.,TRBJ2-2,CASSLAVDTGELFF,TGCGCCAGCAGCTTGGCCGTAGACACCGGGGAGCTGTTTTTT
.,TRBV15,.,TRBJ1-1,CATSRAQGMNTEAFF,TGTGCCACCAGCAGAGCCCAGGGGATGAACACTGAAGCTTTCTTT
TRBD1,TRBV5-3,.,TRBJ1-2,CARSSKSDRGDISGYTF,TGTGCCAGAAGCTCGAAGTCGGACAGGGGAGATATTAGTGGCTACACCTTC
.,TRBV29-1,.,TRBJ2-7,CSVEEGRVRYEQYF,TGCAGCGTTGAAGAGGGGAGAGTGCGCTACGAGCAGTACTTC
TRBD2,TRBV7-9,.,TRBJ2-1,CASSFEEREGLVDEQFF,TGTGCCAGCAGCTTCGAAGAGCGGGAGGGCCTTGTAGATGAGCAGTTCTTC
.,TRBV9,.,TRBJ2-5,CASSPQWGEETQYF,TGTGCCAGCAGCCCACAGTGGGGGGAAGAGACCCAGTACTTC
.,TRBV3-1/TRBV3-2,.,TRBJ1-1,CASSRVRETEAFF,TGTGCCAGCAGCCGAGTAAGGGAGACTGAAGCTTTCTTT
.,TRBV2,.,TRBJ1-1,CASSGQSTEAFF,TGTGCCAGCAGTGGACAGTCGACTGAAGCTTTCTTT
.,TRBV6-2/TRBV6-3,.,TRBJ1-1,CASSLNSPIIRGFF,TGTGCCAGCAGTCTTAATTCGCCAATCATCAGGGGTTTCTTT
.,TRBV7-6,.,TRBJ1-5,CASSLSGAYNQPQHF,TGTGCCAGCAGCTTATCTGGGGCCTACAATCAGCCCCAGCATTTT